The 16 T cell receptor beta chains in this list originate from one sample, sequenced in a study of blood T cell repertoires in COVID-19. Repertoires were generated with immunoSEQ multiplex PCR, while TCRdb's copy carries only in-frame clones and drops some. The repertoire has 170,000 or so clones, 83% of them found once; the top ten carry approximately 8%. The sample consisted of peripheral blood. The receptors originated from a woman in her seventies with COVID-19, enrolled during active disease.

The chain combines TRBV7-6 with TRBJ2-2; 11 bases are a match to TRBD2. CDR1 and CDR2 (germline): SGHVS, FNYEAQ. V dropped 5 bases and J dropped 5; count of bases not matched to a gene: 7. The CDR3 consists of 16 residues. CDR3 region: CASSPIAGGMTGELFF. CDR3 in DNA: TGTGCCAGCAGCCCTATAGCGGGAGGGATGACCGGGGAGCTGTTTTTT. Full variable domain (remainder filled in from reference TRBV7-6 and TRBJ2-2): GAGVSQSPRYKVTKRGQDVALRCDPISGHVSLYWYRQALGQGPEFLTYFNYEAQQDKSGLPNDRFSAERPEGSISTLTIQRTEQRDSAMYRCASSPIAGGMTGELFFGEGSRLTVL.

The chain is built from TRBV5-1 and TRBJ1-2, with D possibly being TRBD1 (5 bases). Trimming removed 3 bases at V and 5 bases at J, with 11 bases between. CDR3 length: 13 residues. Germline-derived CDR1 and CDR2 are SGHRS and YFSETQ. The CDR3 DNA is TGCGCCAGCAGCTCGGGGGGTTCATATGGCTACACCTTC. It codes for CASSSGGSYGYTF. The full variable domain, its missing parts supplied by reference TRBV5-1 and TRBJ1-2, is KAGVTQTPRYLIKTRGQQVTLSCSPISGHRSVSWYQQTPGQGLQFLFEYFSETQRNKGNFPGRFSGRQFSNSRSEMNVSTLELGDSALYLCASSSGGSYGYTFGSGTRLTVV.

The DNA of the CDR3 is TGCAGCGTTATCGGACAGGGTTTTGGTAGCTCCTACAATGAGCAGTTCTTC. Its protein product is CSVIGQGFGSSYNEQFF. The chain combines TRBV29-1 with TRBJ2-1; 8 bases align to TRBD1. Germline lookup yields CDR1 SQVTM and CDR2 ANQGSEA. J was trimmed by 0 bases and V by 5 bases; bases with no gene match: 12. The CDR3 has 17 amino acids.

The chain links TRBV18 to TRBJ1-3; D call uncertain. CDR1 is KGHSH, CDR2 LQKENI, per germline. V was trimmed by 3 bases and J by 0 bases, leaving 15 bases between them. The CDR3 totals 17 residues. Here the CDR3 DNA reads TGTGCCAGCTCACCCGAGGGTTCAGGCACCTCTGGAAACACCATATATTTT. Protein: CASSPEGSGTSGNTIYF.

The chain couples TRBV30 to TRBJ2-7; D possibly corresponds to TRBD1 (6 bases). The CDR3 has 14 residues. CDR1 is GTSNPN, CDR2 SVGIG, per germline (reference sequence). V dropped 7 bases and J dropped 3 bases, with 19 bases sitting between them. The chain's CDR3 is CALQNRVQSYEQYF. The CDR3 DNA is TGTGCCTTGCAAAACAGGGTACAGAGCTACGAGCAGTACTTC.

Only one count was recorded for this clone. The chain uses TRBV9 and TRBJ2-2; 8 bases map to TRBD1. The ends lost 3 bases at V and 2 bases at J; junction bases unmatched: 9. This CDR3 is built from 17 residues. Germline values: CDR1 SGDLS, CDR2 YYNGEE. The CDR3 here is CASSGRQGSLNTGELFF. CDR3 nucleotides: TGTGCCAGCAGCGGTCGACAGGGGAGTCTTAACACCGGGGAGCTGTTTTTT.

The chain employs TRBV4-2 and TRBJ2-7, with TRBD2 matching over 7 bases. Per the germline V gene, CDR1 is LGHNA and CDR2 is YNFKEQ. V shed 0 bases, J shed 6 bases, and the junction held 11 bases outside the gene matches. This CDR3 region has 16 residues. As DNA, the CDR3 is TGTGCCAGCAGCCAAGATCTGACGGGAGGTCAGCGCGAGCAGTACTTC. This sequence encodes CASSQDLTGGQREQYF.

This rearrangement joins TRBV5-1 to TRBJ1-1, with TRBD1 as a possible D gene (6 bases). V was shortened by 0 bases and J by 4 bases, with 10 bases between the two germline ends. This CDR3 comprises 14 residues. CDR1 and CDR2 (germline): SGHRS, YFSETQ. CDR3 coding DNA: TGCGCCAGCAGCTTGGGAGGGGGTAGCACTGAAGCTTTCTTT. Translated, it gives CASSLGGGSTEAFF.

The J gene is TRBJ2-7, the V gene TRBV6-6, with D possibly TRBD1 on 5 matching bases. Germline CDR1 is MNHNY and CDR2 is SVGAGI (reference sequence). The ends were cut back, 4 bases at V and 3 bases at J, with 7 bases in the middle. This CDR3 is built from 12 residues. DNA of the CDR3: TGTGCCAGCAGTTTTAGGGGCTACGAGCAGTACTTC. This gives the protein CASSFRGYEQYF.

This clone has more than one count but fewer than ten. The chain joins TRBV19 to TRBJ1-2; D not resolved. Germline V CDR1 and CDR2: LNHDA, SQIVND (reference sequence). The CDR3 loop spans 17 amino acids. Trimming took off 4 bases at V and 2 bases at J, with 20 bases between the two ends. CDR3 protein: CASSRPSGEVPNYGYTF. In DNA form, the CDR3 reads TGTGCCAGTAGTAGGCCGTCTGGAGAGGTCCCCAACTATGGCTACACCTTC.

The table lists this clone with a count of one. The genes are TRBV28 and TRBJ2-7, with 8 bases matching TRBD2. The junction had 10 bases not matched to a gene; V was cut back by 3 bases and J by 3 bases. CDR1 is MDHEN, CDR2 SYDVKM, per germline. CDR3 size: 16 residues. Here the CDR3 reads CASSFMTGGPSYEQYF. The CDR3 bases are TGTGCCAGCAGTTTTATGACGGGAGGGCCTAGCTACGAGCAGTACTTC.

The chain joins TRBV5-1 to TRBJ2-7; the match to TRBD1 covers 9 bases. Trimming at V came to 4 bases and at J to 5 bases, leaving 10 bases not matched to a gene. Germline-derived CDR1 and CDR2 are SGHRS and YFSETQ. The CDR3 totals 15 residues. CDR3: CASSTQGARNNEQYF. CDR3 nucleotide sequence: TGCGCCAGCAGCACACAGGGGGCCCGGAACAACGAGCAGTACTTC.

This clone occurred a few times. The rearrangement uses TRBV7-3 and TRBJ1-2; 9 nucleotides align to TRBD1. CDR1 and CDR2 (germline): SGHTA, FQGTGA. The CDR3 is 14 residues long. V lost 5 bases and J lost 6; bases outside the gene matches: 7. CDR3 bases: TGTGCCAGCAGCCGAACAGGGGGCTTAGATGGCTACACCTTC. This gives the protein CASSRTGGLDGYTF.

The CDR3, as DNA: TGTGCCAGCAGCCTTTTTAGCGGGACGAACACCGGGGAGCTGTTTTTT. Translation gives CASSLFSGTNTGELFF. V is TRBV5-6 and J is TRBJ2-2; 8 nucleotides line up with TRBD2. The CDR3 sequence is 16 residues long. Per germline, CDR1 SGHDT and CDR2 YYEEEE. Germline trimming cut 4 bases from V and 0 bases from J; bases unmatched to any gene: 5.

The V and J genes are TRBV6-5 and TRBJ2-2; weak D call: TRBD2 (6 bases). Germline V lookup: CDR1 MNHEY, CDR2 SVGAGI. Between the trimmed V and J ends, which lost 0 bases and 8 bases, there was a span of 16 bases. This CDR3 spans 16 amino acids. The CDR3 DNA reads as TGTGCCAGCAGTTACTCGAAATCCCGGGCGGGGGGGGAGCTGTTTTTT. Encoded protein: CASSYSKSRAGGELFF.

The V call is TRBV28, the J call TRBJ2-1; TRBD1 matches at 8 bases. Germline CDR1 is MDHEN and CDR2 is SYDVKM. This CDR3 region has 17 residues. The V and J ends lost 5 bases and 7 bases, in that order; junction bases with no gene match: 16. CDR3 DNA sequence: TGTGCCAGCAGTCCCAACAGAGGACAGGGACTCGGGAATGAGCAGTTCTTC. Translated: CASSPNRGQGLGNEQFF.